These 18 T cell receptor beta chains were all obtained from the same sample, sequenced in a study of control samples from healthy donors and cancer patients. Clones were read by immunoSEQ multiplex PCR, and TCRdb kept only the in-frame ones, dropping some. Among 150,000 or so clones listed, 85% to 95% were seen once. The sample comprised blood. These receptor sequences come from a woman aged 40 to 49 in good health.

The chain links TRBV9 to TRBJ2-1; D is possibly TRBD1 or TRBD2 (5 bases each). The germline gives CDR1 SGDLS, CDR2 YYNGEE. V lost 2 bases, J lost 5 bases, and 11 bases lay in between. The CDR3 consists of 14 residues. Here the CDR3 DNA reads TGTGCCAGCAGCGTCAGGGAGACCCACAATGAGCAGTTCTTC. This encodes CASSVRETHNEQFF.

CDR3 sequence: CASSIITENQPQHF. In DNA form, the CDR3 reads TGTGCCAGTAGTATAATAACAGAAAATCAGCCCCAGCATTTT. J is TRBJ1-5 and V is TRBV19; D is unresolved. V was trimmed by 2 bases and J by 4 bases, leaving 9 bases between them. This CDR3 has 14 amino acids. Germline CDR1 LNHDA, CDR2 SQIVND (reference sequence).

The chain combines TRBV30 with TRBJ1-2; D is undetermined. The CDR3 contains 15 residues. Looked up from germline, CDR1 is GTSNPN and CDR2 is SVGIG (reference sequence). The V gene lost 4 bases and the J gene lost 2 bases, with 17 bases spanning the gap. The CDR3: CAWTFAHSGNYGYTF. CDR3 sequence (DNA): TGTGCCTGGACCTTTGCCCACAGTGGGAACTATGGCTACACCTTC.

The chain is built from TRBV12-3 or TRBV12-4 and TRBJ1-6, with 10 bases identical to TRBD1. J gave up 18 bases and V 1 base, and 3 bases lay outside the gene matches. CDR3 length: 12 residues. The CDR3 region is CASSLGTGGSHF. The CDR3 nucleotides are TGTGCCAGCAGTTTAGGGACAGGGGGTTCCCACTTT.

This clone occurred once. V gene TRBV4-2 combines with J gene TRBJ1-1; D is unresolved. The germline CDR1 and CDR2 sequences are LGHNA and YNFKEQ. V lost 3 bases and J 5 bases, leaving 13 bases between the germline ends. CDR3 length: 14 amino acids. The CDR3 region has the DNA TGTGCCAGCAGCCAGTTCGTAGGGATGACTGAAGCTTTCTTT. Protein sequence: CASSQFVGMTEAFF.

The chain carries TRBV5-1 and TRBJ1-1; D gene uncertain. The germline V gene encodes CDR1 SGHRS and CDR2 YFSETQ. Trimming cost V 3 bases and J 0 bases, with 6 bases left between them. The CDR3 is 13 residues long. The CDR3 loop reads CASSSTVNTEAFF. In DNA form, the CDR3 reads TGCGCCAGCAGCTCAACTGTGAACACTGAAGCTTTCTTT.

V usage is TRBV10-1 and J usage is TRBJ2-7; TRBD1 agrees at 9 bases. From germline, CDR1 is WNHNN and CDR2 SYGVQD (reference sequence). V shed 6 bases and J 2 bases; nucleotides not matched to a gene: 8. The CDR3 has 15 amino acids. The CDR3: CASSVGTGTTYEQYF. CDR3 DNA sequence: TGCGCCAGCAGCGTTGGGACAGGGACTACCTACGAGCAGTACTTC.

The chain combines TRBV19 with TRBJ1-3; no clear D. The germline V gene encodes CDR1 LNHDA and CDR2 SQIVND (reference sequence). Trimming cost V 6 bases and J 2 bases, with 2 bases left between them. The CDR3 runs 11 residues. The CDR3 DNA sequence: TGTGCCAGTAGGACTGGAAACACCATATATTTT. Translating it yields CASRTGNTIYF.

The rearrangement links TRBV11-2 to TRBJ1-6; 10 bases map to TRBD1. This CDR3 has 18 residues. From germline, CDR1 is SGHAT and CDR2 FQNNGV. The V segment lost 4 bases and the J segment 3 bases; nucleotides outside the gene matches: 9. The CDR3 loop reads CASSSHRDRGFYNSPLHF. The CDR3 DNA follows: TGTGCCAGCAGCTCCCACCGGGACAGGGGTTTCTATAATTCACCCCTCCACTTT.

V and J are TRBV4-1 and TRBJ1-6; D is possibly TRBD1 (5 bases). The germline CDR1 and CDR2 sequences are MGHRA and YSYEKL. This CDR3 is 15 amino acids long. Trimming shortened V by 7 bases and J by 4 bases, and 14 bases separated the two germline ends. The CDR3 reads CASKPSGGYNSPLHF. The CDR3, as DNA: TGCGCCAGCAAACCAAGCGGGGGTTATAATTCACCCCTCCACTTT.

J is TRBJ2-7 and V is TRBV19; TRBD2 agrees at 8 bases. The CDR3 extends over 15 amino acids. Looked up from germline, CDR1 is LNHDA and CDR2 is SQIVND (reference sequence). J was trimmed by 5 bases and V by 2 bases; bases with no gene match: 8. CDR3 sequence (DNA): TGTGCCAGTAGTATAACCAGCGGGGGTAACCACGAGCAGTACTTC. Translated: CASSITSGGNHEQYF.

Regarding this clone: In the same sample, other DNA sequences code for this CDR3. This sequence joins TRBV2 and TRBJ2-5; possible D gene TRBD2, 5 bases. CDR1 SNHLY and CDR2 FYNNEI come from the germline V gene. V was clipped by 6 bases and J by 4 bases, with 9 bases between them. This CDR3 is 12 amino acids long. In nucleotides, the CDR3 is TGTGCCAGCAGCGGGATAGGAGAGACCCAGTACTTC. Translated: CASSGIGETQYF. The complete variable domain, with remaining parts taken from reference TRBV2 and TRBJ2-5, reads EPEVTQTPSHQVTQMGQEVILRCVPISNHLYFYWYRQILGQKVEFLVSFYNNEISEKSEIFDDQFSVERPDGSNFTLKIRSTKLEDSAMYFCASSGIGETQYFGPGTRLLVL.

The chain employs TRBV7-9 and TRBJ2-1; 7 positions agree with TRBD1. Trimming removed 4 bases from V and 6 bases from J; junction bases left unmatched: 3. Germline V gene data show CDR1 as SEHNR and CDR2 as FQNEAQ (reference sequence). The CDR3 spans 13 residues. The chain's CDR3 is CASSSRDSNEQFF. The DNA of the CDR3 is TGTGCCAGCAGCTCCCGGGACAGCAATGAGCAGTTCTTC.

The V and J genes are TRBV5-1 and TRBJ2-1, with 10 positions matching TRBD2. The CDR3 is made up of 16 amino acids. CDR1 is SGHRS, CDR2 YFSETQ, per germline. V lost 3 bases, J lost 1 base, and 4 bases stayed unmatched. The CDR3 region is CASSSASGSSYNEQFF. For the CDR3, the DNA is TGCGCCAGCAGCTCAGCTAGCGGGAGTTCCTACAATGAGCAGTTCTTC.

V usage is TRBV4-3 and J usage is TRBJ1-2; tentative D call: TRBD1 (6 bases). CDR1 is LGHNA and CDR2 is YSLEER in the germline V gene. There are 13 residues in the CDR3. Between the trimmed V and J ends, which lost 4 bases and 4 bases, there was a span of 10 bases. The DNA for the CDR3 is TGCGCCAGCAGCCCACAGGGTGGCTATGGCTACACCTTC. Translating gives CASSPQGGYGYTF.

The CDR3 sequence: CASSFRGRGTEAFF. CDR3 coding DNA: TGTGCCAGCAGTTTTAGGGGGCGCGGCACTGAAGCTTTCTTT. The V call is TRBV27, the J call TRBJ1-1; TRBD1 aligns across 7 bases. From germline, CDR1 is MNHEY and CDR2 SMNVEV (reference sequence). The CDR3 covers 14 residues. Trimming removed 3 bases from V and 4 bases from J; junction bases left unmatched: 5.

J is TRBJ2-1 and V is TRBV9; 14 bases line up with TRBD2. CDR3 length: 16 residues. CDR1 and CDR2 (germline): SGDLS, YYNGEE. V shed 2 bases and J 9 bases; nucleotides not matched to a gene: 7. DNA for the CDR3: TGTGCCAGCAGCGTCGGACTAGCGGGGGGCCGGGGTGAGCAGTTCTTC. Translation: CASSVGLAGGRGEQFF.

In DNA, the CDR3 is TGCGCCAGCAGCCACAACTGGGGACAGGATAATGAAAAACTGTTTTTT. It translates to CASSHNWGQDNEKLFF. The rearrangement joins TRBV4-3 to TRBJ1-4, with 8 positions matching TRBD1. The CDR3 consists of 16 residues. After removal of 3 bases from V and 4 bases from J, the junction contained 7 bases not matched to a gene. CDR1 and CDR2 from the germline V gene are LGHNA and YSLEER.